This TCR beta chain was sequenced during a study of T-cell memory formation after mild COVID-19. Whole-study findings and limits: Second-wave clones that peaked on day 37 lacked confirmed SARS-CoV-2 specificity. Later expanders leaned CD4+, whereas day 15 to 85 contracting clones were balanced CD4/CD8. CM and EM subsets held most contracting CD4+ clones; EMRA held CD8+ ones.

Deletions cut 3 bases from V and 4 bases from J, with 9 bases between. The germline V gene encodes CDR1 KGHSH and CDR2 LQKENI. This CDR3 is 13 amino acids long. Libraries for TCRalpha and TCRbeta carried sample barcodes and unique molecular identifiers via 5'RACE. Each CDR3 protein is one row after TCRdb ran MiXCR on the 5' RACE reads. The table shows roughly 300,000 distinct CDR3 sequences, with around 8% occurring only once. This clonotype was detected a few times. Antigen unknown. The clonotype was recovered from a man aged 18-30 years who had mild COVID-19 (a few samples of this study predate the infection). Cell type and time point are not known. This sequence joins TRBV18 and TRBJ1-1; D ambiguous. Sequenced sample: PBMCs or a T cell subset sorted from them (not recorded which). The CDR3 DNA sequence: TGTGCCAGCTCACCTAATGGTGGCACTGAAGCTTTCTTT. The encoded protein is CASSPNGGTEAFF.